This T cell receptor (beta chain) was found in a study of blood T cell repertoires in COVID-19. The authors' processing: Using reference gene primer amplification, nucleated cell counts were estimated. Repertoires were generated with immunoSEQ multiplex PCR, while TCRdb's copy carries only in-frame clones and drops some. V, J and clone size are those of that table, while D and trimming were read from the DNA. The sample has 170,000 or so clones, about four fifths seen once. Germline CDR1 SGHTA, CDR2 FQGNSA. J lost 5 bases, V lost 5 bases, and 2 bases had no gene match. The CDR3 loop spans 15 amino acids.

The material sequenced was peripheral blood. The chain employs TRBV7-2 and TRBJ2-2, with TRBD2 matching 13 bases. The TCR originated in a woman between 65 and 79 years old with COVID-19, enrolled during active disease. CDR3 in amino acids: CASSLTSGRTGELFF. CDR3 nucleotides: TGTGCCAGCAGCCTGACTAGCGGGAGGACCGGGGAGCTGTTTTTT.